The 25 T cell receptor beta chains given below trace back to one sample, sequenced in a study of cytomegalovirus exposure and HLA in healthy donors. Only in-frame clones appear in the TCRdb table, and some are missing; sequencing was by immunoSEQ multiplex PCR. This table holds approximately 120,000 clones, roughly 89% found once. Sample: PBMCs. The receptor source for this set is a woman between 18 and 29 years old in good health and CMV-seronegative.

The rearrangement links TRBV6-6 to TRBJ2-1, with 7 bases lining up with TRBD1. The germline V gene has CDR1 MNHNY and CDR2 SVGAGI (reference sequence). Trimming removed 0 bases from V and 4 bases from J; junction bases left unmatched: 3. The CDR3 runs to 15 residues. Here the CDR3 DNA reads TGTGCCAGCAGTTACTCAGGGGGCGGGTACAATGAGCAGTTCTTC. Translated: CASSYSGGGYNEQFF.

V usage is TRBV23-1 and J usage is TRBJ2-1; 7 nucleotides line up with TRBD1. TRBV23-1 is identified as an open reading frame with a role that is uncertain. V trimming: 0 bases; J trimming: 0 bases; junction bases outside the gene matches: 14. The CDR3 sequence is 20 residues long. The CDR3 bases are TGCGCCAGCAGTCAATCTCCCCATGACAGGGACACGAGCTCCTACAATGAGCAGTTCTTC. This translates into CASSQSPHDRDTSSYNEQFF.

CDR3 amino acids: CASISAGGKGGYTF. The CDR3 DNA is TGTGCCAGCATTTCTGCAGGGGGCAAGGGTGGCTACACCTTC. This sequence joins TRBV6-6 and TRBJ1-2, with 8 nucleotides matching TRBD1. V trimming: 7 bases; J trimming: 7 bases; junction bases outside the gene matches: 11. Per the germline V gene, CDR1 is MNHNY and CDR2 is SVGAGI (reference sequence). CDR3 length equals 14 residues.

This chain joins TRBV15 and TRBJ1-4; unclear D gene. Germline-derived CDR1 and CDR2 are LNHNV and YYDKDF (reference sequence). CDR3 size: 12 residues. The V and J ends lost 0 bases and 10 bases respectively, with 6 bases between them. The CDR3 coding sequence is TGTGCCACCAGCAGAGACCGAGCAAAACTGTTTTTT. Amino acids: CATSRDRAKLFF.

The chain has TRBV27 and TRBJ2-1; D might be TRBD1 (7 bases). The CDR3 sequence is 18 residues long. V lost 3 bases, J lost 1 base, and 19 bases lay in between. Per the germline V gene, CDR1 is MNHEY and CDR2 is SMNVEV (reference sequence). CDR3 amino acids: CASSLPTGRGISYNEQFF. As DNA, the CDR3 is TGTGCCAGCAGTTTGCCGACAGGGCGCGGGATATCCTACAATGAGCAGTTCTTC.

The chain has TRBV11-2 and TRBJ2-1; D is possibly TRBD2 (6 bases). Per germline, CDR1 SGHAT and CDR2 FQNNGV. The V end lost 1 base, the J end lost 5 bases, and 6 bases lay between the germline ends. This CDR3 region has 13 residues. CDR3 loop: CASSLGGDNEQFF. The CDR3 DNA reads TGTGCCAGCAGCTTAGGGGGGGACAATGAGCAGTTCTTC. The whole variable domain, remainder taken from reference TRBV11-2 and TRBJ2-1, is EAGVAQSPRYKIIEKRQSVAFWCNPISGHATLYWYQQILGQGPKLLIQFQNNGVVDDSQLPKDRFSAERLKGVDSTLKIQPAKLEDSAVYLCASSLGGDNEQFFGPGTRLTVL.

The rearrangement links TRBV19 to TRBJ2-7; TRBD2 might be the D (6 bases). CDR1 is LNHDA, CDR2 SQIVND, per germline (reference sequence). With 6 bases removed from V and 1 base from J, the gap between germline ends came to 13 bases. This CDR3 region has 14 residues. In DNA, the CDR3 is TGTGCCAGTAGCTCTAGCGACCCATCCTACGAGCAGTACTTC. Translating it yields CASSSSDPSYEQYF.

In DNA, the CDR3 is TGTGCCAGCAGTGACTATCTGACAGGGCGGTCCGGGGAGCTGTTTTTT. Its translation: CASSDYLTGRSGELFF. This chain uses TRBV6-4 with TRBJ2-2; the match to TRBD1 covers 7 bases. This CDR3 comprises 16 residues. Trimming at V came to 1 base and at J to 6 bases, leaving 8 bases not matched to a gene. The V gene's germline CDR1 is MRHNA and CDR2 SNTAGT.

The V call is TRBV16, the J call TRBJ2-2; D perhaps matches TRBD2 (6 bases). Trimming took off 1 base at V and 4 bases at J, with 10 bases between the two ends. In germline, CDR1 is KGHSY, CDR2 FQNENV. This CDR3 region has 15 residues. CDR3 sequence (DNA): TGTGCCAGCAGCCAATACGGGAGTGCCACCGGGGAGCTGTTTTTT. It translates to CASSQYGSATGELFF.

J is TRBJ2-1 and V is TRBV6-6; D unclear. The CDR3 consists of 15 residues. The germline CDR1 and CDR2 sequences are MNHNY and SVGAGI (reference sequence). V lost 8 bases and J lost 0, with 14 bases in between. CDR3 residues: CASWQTPNSYNEQFF. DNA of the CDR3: TGTGCCAGCTGGCAAACCCCAAACTCCTACAATGAGCAGTTCTTC.

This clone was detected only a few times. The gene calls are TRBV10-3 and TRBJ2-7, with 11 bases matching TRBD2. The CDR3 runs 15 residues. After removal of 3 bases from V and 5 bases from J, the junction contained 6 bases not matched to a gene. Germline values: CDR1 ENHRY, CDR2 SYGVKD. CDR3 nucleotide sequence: TGTGCCATCAGTGAAATCCCGGGACTAGCGGACGAGCAGTACTTC. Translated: CAISEIPGLADEQYF.

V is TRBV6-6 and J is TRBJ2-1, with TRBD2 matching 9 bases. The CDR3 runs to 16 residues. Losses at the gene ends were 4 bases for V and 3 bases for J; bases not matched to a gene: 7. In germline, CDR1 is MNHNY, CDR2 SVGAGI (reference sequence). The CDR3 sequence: CASSFSGGPYYNEQFF. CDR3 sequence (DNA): TGTGCCAGCAGTTTTAGCGGGGGCCCGTACTACAATGAGCAGTTCTTC.

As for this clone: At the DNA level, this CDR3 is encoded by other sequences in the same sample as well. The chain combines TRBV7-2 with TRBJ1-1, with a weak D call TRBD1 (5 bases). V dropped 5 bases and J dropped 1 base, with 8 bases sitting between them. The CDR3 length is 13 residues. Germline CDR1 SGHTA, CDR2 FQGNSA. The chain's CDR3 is CASSLQGNTEAFF. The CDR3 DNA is TGTGCCAGCAGCCTGCAGGGGAACACTGAAGCTTTCTTT.

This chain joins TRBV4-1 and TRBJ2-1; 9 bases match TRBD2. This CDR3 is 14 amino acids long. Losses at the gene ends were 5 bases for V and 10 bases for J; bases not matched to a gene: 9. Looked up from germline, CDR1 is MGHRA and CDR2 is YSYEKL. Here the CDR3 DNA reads TGCGCCAGCAGCAAAGCGGTAGCGGGGGAAGAGCAGTTCTTC. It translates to CASSKAVAGEEQFF.

The CDR3 DNA reads TGTGCCACCAGCAGAGATTCGACTGCGTATAATTCACCCCTCCACTTT. Amino acid sequence: CATSRDSTAYNSPLHF. This sequence joins TRBV15 and TRBJ1-6; D gene ambiguous. V gave up 0 bases and J gave up 4 bases, with 10 bases separating them. CDR1 and CDR2 (germline): LNHNV, YYDKDF (reference sequence). This CDR3 comprises 16 residues.

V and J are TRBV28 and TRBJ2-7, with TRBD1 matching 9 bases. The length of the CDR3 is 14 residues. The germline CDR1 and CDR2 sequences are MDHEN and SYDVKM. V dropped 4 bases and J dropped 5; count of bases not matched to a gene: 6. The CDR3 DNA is TGTGCCAGCAGTTCACCAGGACAGGGGAACGAGCAGTACTTC. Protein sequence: CASSSPGQGNEQYF.

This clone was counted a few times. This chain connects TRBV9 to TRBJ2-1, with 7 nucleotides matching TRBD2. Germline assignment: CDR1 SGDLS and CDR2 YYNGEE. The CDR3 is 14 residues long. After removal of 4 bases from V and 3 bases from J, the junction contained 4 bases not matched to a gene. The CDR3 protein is CASSQSGNYNEQFF. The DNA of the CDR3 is TGTGCCAGCAGCCAGAGCGGGAACTACAATGAGCAGTTCTTC. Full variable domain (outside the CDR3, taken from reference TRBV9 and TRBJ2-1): DSGVTQTPKHLITATGQRVTLRCSPRSGDLSVYWYQQSLDQGLQFLIQYYNGEERAKGNILERFSAQQFPDLHSELNLSSLELGDSALYFCASSQSGNYNEQFFGPGTRLTVL.

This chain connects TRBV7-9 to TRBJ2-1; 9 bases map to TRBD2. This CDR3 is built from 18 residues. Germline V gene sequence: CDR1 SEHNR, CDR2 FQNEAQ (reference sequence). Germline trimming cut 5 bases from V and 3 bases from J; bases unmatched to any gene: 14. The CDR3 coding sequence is TGTGCCAGCAGCCCTCCTTATAGGCTAGCGGGGATCTACAATGAGCAGTTCTTC. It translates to CASSPPYRLAGIYNEQFF.

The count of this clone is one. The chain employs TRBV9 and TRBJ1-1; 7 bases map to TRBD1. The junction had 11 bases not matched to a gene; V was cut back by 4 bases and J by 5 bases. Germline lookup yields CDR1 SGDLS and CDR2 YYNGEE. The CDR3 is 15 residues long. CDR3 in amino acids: CASSPQGGQRTEAFF. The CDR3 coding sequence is TGTGCCAGCAGCCCCCAGGGGGGACAGAGGACTGAAGCTTTCTTT.

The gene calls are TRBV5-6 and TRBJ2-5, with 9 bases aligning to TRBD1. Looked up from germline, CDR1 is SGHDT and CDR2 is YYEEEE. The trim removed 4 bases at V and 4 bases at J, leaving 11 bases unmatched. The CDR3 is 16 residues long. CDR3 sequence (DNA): TGTGCCAGCAGCGACACCGGGACAGGGCCCGGAGAGACCCAGTACTTC. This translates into CASSDTGTGPGETQYF.

CDR3 region: CASSPINWELFF. In DNA, the CDR3 is TGTGCCAGCAGCCCTATCAACTGGGAGCTGTTTTTT. V and J are TRBV7-9 and TRBJ2-2; D is ambiguous. Germline V gene sequence: CDR1 SEHNR, CDR2 FQNEAQ (reference sequence). Trimming stripped 5 bases from V and 9 bases from J, with 10 bases between. CDR3 length equals 12 residues.

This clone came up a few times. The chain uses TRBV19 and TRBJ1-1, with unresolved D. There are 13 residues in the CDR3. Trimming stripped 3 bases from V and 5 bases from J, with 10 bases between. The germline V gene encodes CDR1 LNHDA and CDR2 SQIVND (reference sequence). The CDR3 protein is CASSIGLWTEAFF. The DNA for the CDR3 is TGTGCCAGTAGTATCGGACTGTGGACTGAAGCTTTCTTT.

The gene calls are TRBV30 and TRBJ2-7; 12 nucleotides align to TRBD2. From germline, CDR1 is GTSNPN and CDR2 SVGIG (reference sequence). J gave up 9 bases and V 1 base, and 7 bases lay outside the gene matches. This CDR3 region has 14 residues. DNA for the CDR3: TGTGCCTGGAGTGCGTCTAGCGGGGGGGTATGGCAGTACTTC. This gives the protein CAWSASSGGVWQYF.

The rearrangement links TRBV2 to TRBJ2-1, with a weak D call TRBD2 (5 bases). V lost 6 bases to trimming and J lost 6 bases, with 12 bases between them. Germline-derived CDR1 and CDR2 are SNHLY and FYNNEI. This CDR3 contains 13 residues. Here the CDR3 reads CASSPGSRNEQFF. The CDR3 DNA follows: TGTGCCAGCAGCCCGGGGAGTCGCAATGAGCAGTTCTTC. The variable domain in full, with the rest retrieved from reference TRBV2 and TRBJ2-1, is EPEVTQTPSHQVTQMGQEVILRCVPISNHLYFYWYRQILGQKVEFLVSFYNNEISEKSEIFDDQFSVERPDGSNFTLKIRSTKLEDSAMYFCASSPGSRNEQFFGPGTRLTVL.

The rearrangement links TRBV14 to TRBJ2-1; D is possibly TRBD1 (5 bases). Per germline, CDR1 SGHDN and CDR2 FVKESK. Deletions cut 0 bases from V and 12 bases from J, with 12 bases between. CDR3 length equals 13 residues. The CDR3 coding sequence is TGTGCCAGCAGCCAAGATATAGGGGATGGGCAGTTCTTC. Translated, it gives CASSQDIGDGQFF.